A selection of T cell receptor beta chains follows, all from one sample in a study of beta chain features in type 1 diabetes. The repertoire was sequenced with immunoSEQ multiplex PCR; TCRdb's copy has only in-frame clones and lacks some. The sample contains over 700,000 clones, 17% of which appear only once. Sequences were obtained from naive CD4+ T cells from blood. These receptors were taken from a woman aged 18-29 years in good health. Both conserved end residues are part of each CDR3. The D gene is left open where the match is weak. Clone size, where shown, is once, few, many, or a class for clones that have expanded.

d_call	v_call	clone_size	j_call	cdr3_nt	cdr3_aa
TRBD2	TRBV7-9	NA	TRBJ2-4	TGTGCCAGCAGCTCTAGCGGGAGGGCCGAAAACATTCAGTACTTC	CASSSSGRAENIQYF
NA	TRBV7-3	few	TRBJ1-6	TGTGCCAGCAGCGCTAGGGGAGGATACTCCCCCCTCCACTTT	CASSARGGYSPLHF
TRBD1	TRBV5-1	NA	TRBJ2-1	TGCGCCAGCAGCTTGTCTGGACAGGGTATCGGCGATGAGCAGTTCTTC	CASSLSGQGIGDEQFF
NA	TRBV4-2	few	TRBJ2-7	TGTGCCAGCAGCCAAATCAGCTTCCTCTCTTCGAGGGGAGCGAGCGGGCAGTACTTC	CASSQISFLSSRGASGQYF
TRBD2	TRBV7-9	few	TRBJ2-2	TGTGCCAGCAGCCGTTTAGCGGGAGAGGAGTCCGGGGAGCTGTTTTTT	CASSRLAGEESGELFF
NA	TRBV7-8	few	TRBJ1-1	TGTGCCAGCAGCCGAAGGTACGCAGGGATGAACACTGAAGCTTTCTTT	CASSRRYAGMNTEAFF
NA	TRBV10-3	few	TRBJ2-7	TGTGCCATCAGTGACCGTTCCTACGAGCAGTACTTC	CAISDRSYEQYF
NA	TRBV6-5	NA	TRBJ2-7	TGTGCCGCCTCGGGCCAAAGCTCCTACGAGCAGTACTTC	CAASGQSSYEQYF
NA	TRBV5-6	few	TRBJ2-4	TGTGCCAGCAGCTTGGGCTCGGGAAACTGGCTGGCCAAAAACATTCAGTACTTC	CASSLGSGNWLAKNIQYF
NA	TRBV2	NA	TRBJ2-1	TGTGCCAGCAGTGTAGGGGCCTACAATGAGCAGTTCTTC	CASSVGAYNEQFF
TRBD2	TRBV29-1	few	TRBJ2-5	TGCAGCGTTTTTAGCGGGAGACGGGAGACCCAGTACTTC	CSVFSGRRETQYF
TRBD1	TRBV7-9	few	TRBJ2-1	TGTGCCAGCAGCTCGACAGGGGGCTCCTACAATGAGCAGTTCTTC	CASSSTGGSYNEQFF